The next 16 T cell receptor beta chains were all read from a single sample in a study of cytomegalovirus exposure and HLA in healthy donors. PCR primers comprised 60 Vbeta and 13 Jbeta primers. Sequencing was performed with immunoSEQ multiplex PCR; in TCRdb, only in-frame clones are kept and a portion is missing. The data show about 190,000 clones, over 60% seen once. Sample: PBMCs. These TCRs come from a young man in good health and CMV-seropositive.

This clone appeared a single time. The CDR3 spells CASSLRQGTSYEQYF. DNA for the CDR3: TGTGCCAGCAGCTTAAGACAGGGGACTTCCTACGAGCAGTACTTC. This sequence joins TRBV5-4 and TRBJ2-7; 8 bases match TRBD1. The germline V gene has CDR1 SGHNT and CDR2 YYREEE (reference sequence). CDR3 length equals 15 residues. Trimming cost V 2 bases and J 1 base; bases outside gene matches: 5. Complete variable domain (other parts from reference TRBV5-4 and TRBJ2-7): ETGVTQSPTHLIKTRGQQVTLRCSSQSGHNTVSWYQQALGQGPQFIFQYYREEENGRGNFPPRFSGLQFPNYSSELNVNALELDDSALYLCASSLRQGTSYEQYFGPGTRLTVT.

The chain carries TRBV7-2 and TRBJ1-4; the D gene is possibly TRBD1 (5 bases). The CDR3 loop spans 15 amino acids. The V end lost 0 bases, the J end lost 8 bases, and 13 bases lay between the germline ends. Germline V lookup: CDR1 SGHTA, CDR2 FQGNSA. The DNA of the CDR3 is TGTGCCAGCAGCTTAGCGCGGGGGTTGGAGGAAAAACTGTTTTTT. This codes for CASSLARGLEEKLFF.

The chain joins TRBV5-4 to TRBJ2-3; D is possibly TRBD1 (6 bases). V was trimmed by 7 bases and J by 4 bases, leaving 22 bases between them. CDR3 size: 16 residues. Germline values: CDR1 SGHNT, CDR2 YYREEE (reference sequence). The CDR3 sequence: CASFPQGIDGADTQYF. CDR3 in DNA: TGTGCCAGCTTCCCCCAGGGGATAGATGGAGCAGATACGCAGTATTTT.

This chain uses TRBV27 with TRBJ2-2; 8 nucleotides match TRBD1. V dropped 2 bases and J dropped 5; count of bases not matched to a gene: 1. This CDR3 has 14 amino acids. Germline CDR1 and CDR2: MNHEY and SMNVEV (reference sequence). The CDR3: CASSLNRGTGELFF. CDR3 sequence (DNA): TGTGCCAGCAGTTTAAACAGGGGGACCGGGGAGCTGTTTTTT.

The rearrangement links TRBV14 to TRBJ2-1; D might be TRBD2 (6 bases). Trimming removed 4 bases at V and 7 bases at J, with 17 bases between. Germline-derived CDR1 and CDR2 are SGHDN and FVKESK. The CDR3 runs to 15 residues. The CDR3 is CASSPTAWGLNEQFF. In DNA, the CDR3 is TGTGCCAGCAGCCCTACTGCATGGGGACTGAATGAGCAGTTCTTC.

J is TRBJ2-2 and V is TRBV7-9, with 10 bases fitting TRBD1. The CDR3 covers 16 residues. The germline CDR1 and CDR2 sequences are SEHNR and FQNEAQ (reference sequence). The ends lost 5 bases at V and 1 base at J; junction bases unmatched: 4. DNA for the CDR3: TGTGCCAGCAGCCGCCGGGACAGGGGGAACACCGGGGAGCTGTTTTTT. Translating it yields CASSRRDRGNTGELFF.

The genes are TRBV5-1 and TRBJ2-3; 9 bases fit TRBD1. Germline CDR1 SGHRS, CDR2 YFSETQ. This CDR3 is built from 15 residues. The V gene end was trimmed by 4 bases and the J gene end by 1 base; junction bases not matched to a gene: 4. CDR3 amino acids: CASSTRTGGTDTQYF. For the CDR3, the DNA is TGCGCCAGCAGCACCAGGACAGGGGGCACAGATACGCAGTATTTT.

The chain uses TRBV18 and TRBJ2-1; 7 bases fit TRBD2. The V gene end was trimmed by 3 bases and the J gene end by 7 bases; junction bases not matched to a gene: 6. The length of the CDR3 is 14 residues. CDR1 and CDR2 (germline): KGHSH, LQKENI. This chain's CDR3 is CASSPREAGNEQFF. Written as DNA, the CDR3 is TGTGCCAGCTCACCTCGGGAGGCCGGGAATGAGCAGTTCTTC.

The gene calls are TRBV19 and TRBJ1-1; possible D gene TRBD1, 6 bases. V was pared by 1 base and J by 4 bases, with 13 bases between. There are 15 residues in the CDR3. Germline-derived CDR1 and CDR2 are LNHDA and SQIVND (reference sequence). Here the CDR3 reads CASSIVGGGGTEAFF. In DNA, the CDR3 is TGTGCCAGTAGTATAGTAGGGGGAGGGGGCACTGAAGCTTTCTTT.

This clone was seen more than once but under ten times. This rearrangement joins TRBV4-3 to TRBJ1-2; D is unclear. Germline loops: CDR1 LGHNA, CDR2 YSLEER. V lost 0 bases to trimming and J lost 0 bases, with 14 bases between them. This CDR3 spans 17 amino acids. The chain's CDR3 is CASSQDMRLAPNYGYTF. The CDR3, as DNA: TGCGCCAGCAGCCAAGATATGAGGCTTGCACCTAACTATGGCTACACCTTC.

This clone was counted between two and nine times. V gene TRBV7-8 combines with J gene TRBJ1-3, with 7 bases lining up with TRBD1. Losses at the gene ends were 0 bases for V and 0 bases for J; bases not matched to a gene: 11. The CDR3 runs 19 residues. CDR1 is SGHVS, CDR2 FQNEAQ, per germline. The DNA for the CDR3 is TGTGCCAGCAGCTTAGCGTCCCGGACAGGTATTAGCTCTGGAAACACCATATATTTT. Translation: CASSLASRTGISSGNTIYF.

CDR3 region: CAWSVVGGGRNIQYF. CDR3 in DNA: TGTGCCTGGAGTGTAGTGGGAGGAGGGCGAAACATTCAGTACTTC. V usage is TRBV30 and J usage is TRBJ2-4; the D gene is possibly TRBD2 (6 bases). Trimming took off 0 bases at V and 6 bases at J, with 15 bases between the two ends. Germline V gives CDR1 GTSNPN, CDR2 SVGIG (reference sequence). There are 15 residues in the CDR3.

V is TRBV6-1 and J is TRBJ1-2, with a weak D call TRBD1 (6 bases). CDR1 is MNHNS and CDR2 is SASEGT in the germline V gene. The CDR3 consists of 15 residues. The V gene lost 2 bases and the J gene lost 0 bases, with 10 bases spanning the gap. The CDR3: CASSERGGPNYGYTF. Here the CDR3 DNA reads TGTGCCAGCAGTGAAAGAGGGGGACCTAACTATGGCTACACCTTC.

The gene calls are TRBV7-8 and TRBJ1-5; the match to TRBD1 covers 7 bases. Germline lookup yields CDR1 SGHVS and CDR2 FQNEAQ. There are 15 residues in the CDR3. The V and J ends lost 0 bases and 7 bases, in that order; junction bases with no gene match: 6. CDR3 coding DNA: TGTGCCAGCAGCTTAGCGCGACAGGGAGGCCAGCCCCAGCATTTT. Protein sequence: CASSLARQGGQPQHF.

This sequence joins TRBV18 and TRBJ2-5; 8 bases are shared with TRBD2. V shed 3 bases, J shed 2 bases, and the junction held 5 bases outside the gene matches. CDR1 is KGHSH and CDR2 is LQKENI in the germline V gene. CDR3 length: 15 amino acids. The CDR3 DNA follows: TGTGCCAGCTCACCGGGACTAGGCCTACAAGAGACCCAGTACTTC. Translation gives CASSPGLGLQETQYF.

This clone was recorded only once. CDR3 DNA: TGCGCCAGCAGCCCCTACTATAACACCGGGGAGCTGTTTTTT. Residues: CASSPYYNTGELFF. The J gene is TRBJ2-2, the V gene TRBV4-1; no clear D. Looked up from germline, CDR1 is MGHRA and CDR2 is YSYEKL. This CDR3 comprises 14 residues. Trimming left V 4 bases short and J 2 bases short, with 8 bases between.